This TCR beta chain was observed in a study of shared clonotypes between healthy human individuals (dated by TCRdb to 2018 to 2020). Study-wide context: A couple of women and three men aged 18 to 49 years were included in the cohort. For each donor, CD4 naive and CD4 memory were each given three plates, CD8 naive was given two plates, and CD8 memory was given one plate. To estimate repertoire size and how much clonotype sharing occurs between individuals, the study deeply sequenced the blood TCR repertoires of roughly 5 healthy adults. To increase sequencing depth and limit assay-specific biases, TCR repertoire library preparation and sequencing were carried out by different laboratories using diverse techniques. Per donor, leukapheresis produced somewhere between about 0.8 and 9.5 billion PBMCs.

Using the deep immunoSEQ assay, TCR CDR3 regions were amplified from genomic DNA by multiplex PCR. Extracted genomic DNA from each cell subset was spread evenly across all wells of several immunoSEQ 96-well plates, with each plate serving as a replicate. Each replicate PCR for sorted subsets received around 210 ng genomic DNA, equal to 30,000 or so T cell genomes. The purified libraries were quantified using a Qubit 3.0 fluorometer, sized with a Bioanalyzer 2100, and then quantified again using the KAPA Library Quantification kit. A separate single-read 150-cycle Illumina NextSeq 550 flow cell was used to sequence each immunoSEQ 96-well plate. Under the source paper's analysis protocol: Because only junctional sequences without quality scores were contained in the immunoSEQ output, filtering matching that applied to full-length reads could not be performed. Sequences were annotated with PyIR, a Python wrapper for IgBLAST v1.9, using IMGT germline references to assign V/J genes and CDR3. Any read was removed if the V/J assignment was weak (E-value above 1e-6), the CDR3 was missing, or the read contained stop codons, out-of-frame junctions, or ambiguous translated residues. V3J clonotypes were defined by identical inferred V gene, J gene, and CDR3 amino acid sequence. Percentage overlap between repertoires was calculated by dividing the number of shared unique clonotypes by the size of the smaller repertoire. Three approaches were used to assess repertoire richness: RTK rarefaction, the Chao1 estimator, and Recon v2.1 estimates of unobserved clonotypes. Generation probabilities for all TCRbeta clonotypes obtained by the gDNA method from four donors were computed using OLGA. The clones in this table, taken by TCRdb from immuneACCESS, are in-frame only. Not every clone is retained; where verified, under half of the shortfall comes from an unresolved V gene, and the cause of the rest is unknown. V, J and clone size derive from that table, while D and trimming were established from the DNA sequence. Present in this sample are 85,000 to 100,000 clones, about 70% of which were seen just once. The ten largest make up roughly 50% of the sample.

For CDR1 and CDR2, the germline V gene (reference sequence) lists LNHNV and YYDKDF. V and J are truncated by 0 bases and 6 bases respectively, leaving an intervening sequence of 9 bases. The CDR3, from cysteine to phenylalanine, totals 13 residues. Only the CDR3 region is kept as DNA, spanning 39 bases read in frame from base 1. This clone was counted once. It has no known antigen specificity. No much larger clonotype is one base removed from it; base qualities were not supplied. The donors were healthy, HIV-negative adults who had no recently reported acute infections or vaccinations. Every donor was a Caucasian adult living in Nashville, Tennessee, USA. The CD8 memory samples were a combination of magnetically selected CD45RO+ cells and CCR7-negative CD45RA+ effector memory (TemRA) cells. Blood was obtained by leukapheresis, after which PBMCs were separated by Ficoll-Histopaque density gradient centrifugation and cryopreserved in liquid nitrogen vapor phase. Analytical flow cytometry was used to check the purity and quantity of each magnetically sorted T cell population. Genomic DNA was isolated from every sorted fraction and measured by UV absorbance on a Nanodrop 2000c.

What the authors observed across the whole study: Across a handful of donors, around 5.4% of naive CD4, approximately 4% of naive CD8, roughly 2.3% of memory CD4, and over 0.35% of memory CD8 clonotypes were shared. Compared with non-shared clonotypes, clonotypes shared by all four sorted-subset donors had higher generation probabilities. Larger estimated clonotype richness was generally found for naive subsets than for memory subsets. Sampling was restricted to blood, and TCR repertoires in tissue are likely to differ from TCR repertoires in blood. Pairwise subsampling indicated that sequencing depth was expected to affect the degree of clonotype sharing among donors. Incomplete sequencing was indicated by rarefaction of sorted-subset datasets, despite the large sequencing depth. The small number of donors limited the genetic and exposure-history diversity represented.

The source of this sequence is a man aged 25-45 years in good health. Sequencing input: memory CD8+ T cells sorted from blood. Reading the label with the study, this specimen's cell subset or site is: CD45RO+ cells pooled with CCR7-negative TemRA cells. The rearranged chain carries TRBV15 and TRBJ2-7, with an unclear D gene assignment. The DNA sequence is as follows: TGTGCCACCAGCAGAGATAAGGTGGTCGAGCAGTACTTC. It is translated as CATSRDKVVEQYF.